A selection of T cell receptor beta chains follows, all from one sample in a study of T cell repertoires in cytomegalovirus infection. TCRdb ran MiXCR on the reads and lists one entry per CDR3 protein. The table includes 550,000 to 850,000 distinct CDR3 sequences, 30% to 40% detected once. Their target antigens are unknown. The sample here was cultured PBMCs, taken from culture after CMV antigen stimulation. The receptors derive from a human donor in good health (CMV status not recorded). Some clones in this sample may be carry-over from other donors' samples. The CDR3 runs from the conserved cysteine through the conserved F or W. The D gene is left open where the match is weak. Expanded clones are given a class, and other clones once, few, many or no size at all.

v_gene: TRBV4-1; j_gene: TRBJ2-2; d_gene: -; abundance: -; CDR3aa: CASSHPMGNTGELFF; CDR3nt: TGCGCCAGCAGCCACCCCATGGGGAACACCGGGGAGCTGTTTTTT
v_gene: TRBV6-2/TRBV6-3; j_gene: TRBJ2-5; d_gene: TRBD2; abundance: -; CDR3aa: CASSSRLAGRNTQETQYF; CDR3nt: TGTGCCAGCAGTTCACGACTAGCGGGAAGGAATACCCAAGAGACCCAGTACTTC
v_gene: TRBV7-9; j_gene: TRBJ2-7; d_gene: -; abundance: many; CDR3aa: CASSPRTYIEQYF; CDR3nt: TGTGCCAGCAGCCCTCGGACTTACATCGAGCAGTACTTC
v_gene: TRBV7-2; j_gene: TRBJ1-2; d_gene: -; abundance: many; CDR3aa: CASSIQGYGYTF; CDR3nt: TGTGCCAGCAGCATCCAGGGGTATGGCTACACCTTC
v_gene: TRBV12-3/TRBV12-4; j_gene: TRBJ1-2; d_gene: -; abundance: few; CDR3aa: CASTFVVGSGYTF; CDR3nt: TGTGCCAGCACCTTCGTTGTGGGGAGTGGCTACACCTTC
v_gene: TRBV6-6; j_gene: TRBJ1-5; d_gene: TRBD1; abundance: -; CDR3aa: CASRTGFAQPQHF; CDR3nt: TGTGCCAGCAGGACAGGGTTTGCTCAGCCCCAGCATTTT
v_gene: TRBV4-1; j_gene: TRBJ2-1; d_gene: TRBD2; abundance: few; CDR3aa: CASSHGRASGGLNEQFF; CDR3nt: TGCGCCAGCAGCCATGGTCGGGCTAGCGGGGGGTTAAATGAGCAGTTCTTC
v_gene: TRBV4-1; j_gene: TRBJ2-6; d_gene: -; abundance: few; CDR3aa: CASSQVTGANVLTF; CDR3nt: TGCGCCAGCAGCCAAGTAACCGGGGCCAACGTCCTGACTTTC
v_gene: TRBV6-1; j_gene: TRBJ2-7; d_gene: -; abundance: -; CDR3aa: CASSETGLDEQYF; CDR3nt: TGTGCCAGCAGTGAGACAGGATTAGACGAGCAGTACTTC
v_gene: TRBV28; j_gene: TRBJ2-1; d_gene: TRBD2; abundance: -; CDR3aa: CASSSRLAGEYNEQFF; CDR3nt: TGTGCCAGCAGTTCTAGACTAGCGGGGGAGTACAATGAGCAGTTCTTC
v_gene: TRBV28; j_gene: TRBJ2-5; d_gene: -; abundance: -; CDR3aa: CASKGFRGQETQYF; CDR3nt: TGTGCCAGCAAGGGGTTTAGGGGTCAAGAGACCCAGTACTTC
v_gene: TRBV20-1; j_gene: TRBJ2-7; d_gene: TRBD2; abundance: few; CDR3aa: CSARTSGTLYEQYF; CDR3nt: TGCAGTGCCCGGACTAGCGGGACCCTCTACGAGCAGTACTTC
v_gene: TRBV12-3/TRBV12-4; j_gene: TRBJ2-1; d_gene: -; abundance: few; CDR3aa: CASNPTGIRDEQFF; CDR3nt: TGTGCCAGCAACCCCACCGGGATCAGAGATGAGCAGTTCTTC
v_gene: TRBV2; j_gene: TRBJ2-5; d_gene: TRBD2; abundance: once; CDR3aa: CASRERGGYQETQYF; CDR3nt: TGTGCCAGCAGAGAGCGGGGGGGGTACCAAGAGACCCAGTACTTC
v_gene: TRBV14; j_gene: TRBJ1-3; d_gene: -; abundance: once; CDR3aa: CASRDWGSGNTIYF; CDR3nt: TGTGCCAGCCGAGATTGGGGGTCTGGAAACACCATATATTTT
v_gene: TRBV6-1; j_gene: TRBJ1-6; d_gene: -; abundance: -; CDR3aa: CASSPARQTSNSPLHF; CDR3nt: TGTGCCAGCAGTCCAGCCCGACAGACCTCAAATTCACCCCTCCACTTT
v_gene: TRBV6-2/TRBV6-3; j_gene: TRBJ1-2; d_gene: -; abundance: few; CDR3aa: CASRGFYGYTF; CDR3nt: TGTGCCAGCAGGGGATTCTATGGCTACACCTTC
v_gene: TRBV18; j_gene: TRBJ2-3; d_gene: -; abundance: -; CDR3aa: CASSRVADTDTQYF; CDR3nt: TGTGCCAGCTCTCGGGTAGCGGACACAGATACGCAGTATTTT
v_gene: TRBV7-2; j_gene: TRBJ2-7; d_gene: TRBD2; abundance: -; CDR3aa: CASSLTSGGPQYF; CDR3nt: TGTGCCAGCAGCTTGACTAGCGGGGGGCCACAGTACTTC
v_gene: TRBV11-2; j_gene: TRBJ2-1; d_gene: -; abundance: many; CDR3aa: CASSLIRARSYNEQFF; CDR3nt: TGTGCCAGCAGCTTAATAAGGGCACGCTCCTACAATGAGCAGTTCTTC
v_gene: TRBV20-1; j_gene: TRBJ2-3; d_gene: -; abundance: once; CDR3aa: CSASSGVGTDTQYF; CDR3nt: TGCAGTGCTAGTTCGGGTGTGGGCACAGATACGCAGTATTTT
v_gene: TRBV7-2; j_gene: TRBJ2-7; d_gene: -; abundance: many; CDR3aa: CASSLGSGTYEQYF; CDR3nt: TGTGCCAGCAGCTTAGGATCAGGAACCTACGAGCAGTACTTC
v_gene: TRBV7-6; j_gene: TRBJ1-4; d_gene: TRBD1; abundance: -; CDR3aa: CASSPRTVDREEKLFF; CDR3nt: TGTGCCAGCAGCCCGCGTACCGTGGACAGGGAGGAAAAACTGTTTTTT
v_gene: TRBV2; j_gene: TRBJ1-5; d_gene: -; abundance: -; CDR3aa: CASTYREVGSQPQHF; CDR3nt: TGTGCCAGCACATACAGGGAGGTTGGCAGTCAGCCCCAGCATTTT
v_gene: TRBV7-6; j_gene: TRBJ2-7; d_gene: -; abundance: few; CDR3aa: CASSLIRGDTRGPYEQYF; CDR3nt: TGTGCCAGCAGCTTAATTAGGGGGGACACTCGTGGGCCCTACGAGCAGTACTTC
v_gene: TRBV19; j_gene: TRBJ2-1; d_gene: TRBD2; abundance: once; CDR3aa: CASSMVRGGRGEQFF; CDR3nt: TGTGCCAGTAGTATGGTGCGGGGGGGCCGGGGTGAGCAGTTCTTC
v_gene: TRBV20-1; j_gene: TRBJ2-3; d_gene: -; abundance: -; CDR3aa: CSARERSRFLNTQYF; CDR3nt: TGCAGCGCAAGGGAGCGGTCCCGGTTTTTAAATACGCAGTATTTT
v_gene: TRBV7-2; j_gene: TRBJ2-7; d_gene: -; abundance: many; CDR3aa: CASSPRGPWEQYF; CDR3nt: TGTGCCAGCAGCCCCCGAGGGCCCTGGGAGCAGTACTTC
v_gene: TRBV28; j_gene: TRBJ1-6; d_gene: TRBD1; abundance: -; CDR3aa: CASSLPTGGGSPLHF; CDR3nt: TGTGCCAGCAGTTTACCGACAGGGGGCGGTTCACCCCTCCACTTT
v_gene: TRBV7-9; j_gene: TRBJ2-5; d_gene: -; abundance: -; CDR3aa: CASSSDFKETQYF; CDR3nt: TGTGCCAGCAGCTCGGACTTTAAAGAGACCCAGTACTTC
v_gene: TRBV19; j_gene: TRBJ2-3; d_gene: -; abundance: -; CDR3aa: CASSIGGSFFPTDTQYF; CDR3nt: TGTGCCAGTAGTATCGGCGGTTCCTTCTTTCCCACAGATACGCAGTATTTT